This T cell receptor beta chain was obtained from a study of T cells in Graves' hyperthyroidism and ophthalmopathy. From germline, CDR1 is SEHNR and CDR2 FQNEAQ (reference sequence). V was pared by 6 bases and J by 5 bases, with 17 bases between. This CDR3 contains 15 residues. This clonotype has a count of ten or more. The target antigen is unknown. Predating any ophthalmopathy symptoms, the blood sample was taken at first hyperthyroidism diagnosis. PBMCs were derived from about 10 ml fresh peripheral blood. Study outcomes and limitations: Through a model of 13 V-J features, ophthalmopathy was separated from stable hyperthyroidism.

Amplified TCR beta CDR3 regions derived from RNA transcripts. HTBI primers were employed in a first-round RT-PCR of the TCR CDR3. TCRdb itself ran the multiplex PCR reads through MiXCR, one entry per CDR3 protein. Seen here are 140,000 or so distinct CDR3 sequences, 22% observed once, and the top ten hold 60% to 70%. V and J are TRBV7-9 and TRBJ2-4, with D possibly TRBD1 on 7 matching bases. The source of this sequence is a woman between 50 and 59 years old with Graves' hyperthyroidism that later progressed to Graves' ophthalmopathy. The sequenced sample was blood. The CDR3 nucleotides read TGTGCCAGCAGGAAGGCGGGACAGTCCGAAAACATTCAGTACTTC. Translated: CASRKAGQSENIQYF.